This is a list of T cell receptor beta chains from one sample in a study of cytotoxic CD8 clonotypes in ibrutinib-treated CLL. The data were produced by immunoSEQ multiplex PCR, yet TCRdb's version contains in-frame clones alone and is incomplete. The data contain 25,000 to 30,000 clones, around two thirds of them singletons. The input for sequencing was PBMCs, taken after 24 months of ibrutinib treatment. The receptors here all came from a human donor with chronic lymphocytic leukemia. Each CDR3 is given with its conserved first and last residue. A D gene is named only where the DNA matches it firmly. Rows give clone size only sometimes, using once, few, many, or a class for an expanded clone.

D,J,V,size,CDR3,DNA
.,TRBJ1-5,TRBV7-6,.,CASSLAEDQPQHF,TGTGCCAGCAGCTTAGCGGAAGATCAGCCCCAGCATTTT
.,TRBJ2-6,TRBV2,.,CASSRRSGANVLTF,TGTGCCAGCAGTCGTCGGAGTGGGGCCAACGTCCTGACTTTC
TRBD2,TRBJ2-7,TRBV7-2,.,CASRKERGAYEQYF,TGTGCCAGCAGGAAGGAGCGGGGAGCCTACGAGCAGTACTTC
.,TRBJ1-2,TRBV7-9,few,CASSSTPSGLNYGYTF,TGTGCCAGCAGCTCCACTCCCTCGGGACTTAACTATGGCTACACCTTC
TRBD2,TRBJ2-5,TRBV30,.,CAWSRPAGVQETQYF,TGTGCCTGGAGTCGGCCGGCGGGGGTACAAGAGACCCAGTACTTC
TRBD2,TRBJ2-1,TRBV28,.,CASSSPLAGSYNEQFF,TGTGCCAGCAGTTCGCCACTAGCGGGGAGCTACAATGAGCAGTTCTTC
TRBD2,TRBJ2-1,TRBV19,few,CASSYSGGAGEQFF,TGTGCCAGTAGTTATAGCGGGGGGGCAGGTGAGCAGTTCTTC
TRBD1,TRBJ2-3,TRBV7-9,medium-sized,CASSLARGQRADTQYF,TGTGCCAGCAGCTTAGCGAGGGGACAGAGAGCAGATACGCAGTATTTT
.,TRBJ1-5,TRBV28,.,CATTRDHFRKDGGNDSNQPQHF,TGTGCCACCACCCGCGACCACTTCCGGAAGGACGGTGGAAATGATAGCAATCAGCCCCAGCATTTT
TRBD1,TRBJ2-2,TRBV10-3,once,CAISPGQGGTGELFF,TGTGCCATCAGCCCGGGACAGGGAGGCACCGGGGAGCTGTTTTTT
TRBD1,TRBJ1-2,TRBV5-1,.,CASSTKGARGNYGYTF,TGCGCCAGCAGCACTAAGGGGGCGCGGGGAAACTATGGCTACACCTTC
.,TRBJ2-2,TRBV19,many,CASKPGAGELFF,TGTGCCAGTAAACCGGGCGCCGGGGAGCTGTTTTTT
.,TRBJ2-2,TRBV11-1,once,CASRPVGYTGELFF,TGTGCCAGCAGACCCGTTGGTTACACCGGGGAGCTGTTTTTT
.,TRBJ1-6,TRBV11-2,.,CASSLSGGLGGSPLHF,TGTGCCAGCAGCCTGAGTGGGGGACTTGGTGGTTCACCCCTCCACTTT
.,TRBJ2-1,TRBV25-1,.,CASSELRGGAFYNEQFF,TGTGCCAGCAGTGAGCTGAGGGGGGGGGCATTCTACAATGAGCAGTTCTTC
TRBD1,TRBJ2-7,TRBV6-1,few,CASTFRQGPSYEQYF,TGTGCCAGCACCTTCCGACAGGGCCCCAGCTACGAGCAGTACTTC
TRBD1,TRBJ1-5,TRBV19,.,CASSIAGTGKVRAQHF,TGTGCCAGTAGTATAGCCGGGACAGGGAAAGTTCGGGCCCAGCATTTT
.,TRBJ2-7,TRBV9,.,CASSVGQWSYEQYF,TGTGCCAGCAGCGTAGGTCAGTGGTCCTACGAGCAGTACTTC
.,TRBJ2-7,TRBV4-1,many,CASSQDGRGLLEQYF,TGCGCCAGCAGCCAAGATGGCAGGGGTCTGCTTGAGCAGTACTTC
.,TRBJ1-6,TRBV28,.,CASSFGGLDNSPLHF,TGTGCCAGCAGTTTTGGGGGGCTCGATAATTCACCCCTCCACTTT
TRBD1,TRBJ1-2,TRBV5-1,few,CASSGGQGYGYTF,TGCGCCAGCAGCGGTGGACAGGGGTATGGCTACACCTTC
.,TRBJ1-6,TRBV2,.,CASQGREGRFSPLHF,TGTGCCAGCCAAGGCAGGGAAGGTCGCTTTTCACCCCTCCACTTT
.,TRBJ2-7,TRBV19,.,CASNPRDATYEQYF,TGTGCCAGTAATCCCCGGGACGCAACCTACGAGCAGTACTTC
.,TRBJ1-6,TRBV30,once,CAWSPQRESPLHF,TGTGCCTGGAGTCCCCAGAGGGAATCACCCCTCCACTTT
TRBD2,TRBJ2-7,TRBV6-5,.,CASSPSGGPNEQYF,TGTGCCAGCTCCCCTAGCGGGGGCCCAAACGAGCAGTACTTC
TRBD1,TRBJ2-1,TRBV29-1,.,CSGFRGLRSGEQFF,TGCAGCGGTTTCAGGGGGCTACGCTCAGGTGAGCAGTTCTTC
.,TRBJ2-7,TRBV7-3,.,CASSLTPGRSYEQYF,TGTGCCAGCAGCTTAACCCCGGGACGGAGTTACGAGCAGTACTTC
.,TRBJ2-5,TRBV4-2,.,CASSQADQETQYF,TGTGCCAGCAGCCAAGCGGACCAAGAGACCCAGTACTTC
.,TRBJ1-6,TRBV2,few,CASTMRPRVSIYNSPLHF,TGTGCCAGCACCATGCGCCCCAGGGTCTCCATCTATAATTCACCCCTCCACTTT
TRBD2,TRBJ2-7,TRBV6-4,.,CASSDSLDDPSGTGPYEQYF,TGTGCCAGCAGTGACTCTCTTGACGACCCCAGCGGGACGGGTCCCTACGAGCAGTACTTC
.,TRBJ2-5,TRBV30,.,CAWSYGGAETQYF,TGTGCCTGGAGTTACGGGGGAGCAGAGACCCAGTACTTC
TRBD1,TRBJ2-5,TRBV30,.,CAWSFWQGVETQYF,TGTGCCTGGAGTTTCTGGCAGGGGGTGGAGACCCAGTACTTC
TRBD1,TRBJ1-5,TRBV29-1,.,CSVSGGLGNQPQHF,TGCAGCGTTTCAGGGGGCTTGGGCAATCAGCCCCAGCATTTT
.,TRBJ1-2,TRBV6-1,.,CASSDWGAMDGYTF,TGTGCCAGCAGTGATTGGGGCGCGATGGATGGCTACACCTTC